A selection of T cell receptor beta chains follows, all from one sample in a study of patients and donors after allogeneic stem cell transplantation. TCRdb reprocessed the RT-PCR reads with MiXCR, giving one entry per CDR3 protein. The table includes about 74,000 distinct CDR3 sequences, approximately 25% detected once. Sequenced: blood, either unsorted or a sorted T cell fraction (not recorded which). Receptor source: a human donor who was either an allogeneic HSCT recipient or a stem cell or donor lymphocyte infusion donor (not recorded which). It is not recorded whose cells these are; they may come from a transplant donor. The CDR3 runs from the conserved cysteine through the conserved F or W. A D gene is named only where the DNA matches it firmly. Some rows have no size entry. The others give once, few or many, or a class for an expanded clone.

cdr3_nt	cdr3_aa	j_call	clone_size	d_call	v_call
TGTGCCAGCAGCTTTCTCGAAAAGGAAGAGACCCAGTACTTC	CASSFLEKEETQYF	TRBJ2-5	-	-	TRBV11-3
TGTGCCAGCAGCGCCCCCTTCCCAGATACGCAGTATTTT	CASSAPFPDTQYF	TRBJ2-3	-	-	TRBV9
TGCGCCAGCAGCTCCGGGACAGGGTGGACCGGGGAGCTGTTTTTT	CASSSGTGWTGELFF	TRBJ2-2	-	TRBD1	TRBV5-1
TGTGCCACCAGTGACGCGGGACAGGGGGCGAACATTCAGTACTTC	CATSDAGQGANIQYF	TRBJ2-4	few	TRBD1	TRBV24-1
TGTGCCACCAGCAGAGATAAAGGCCCCTATGGCTACACCTTC	CATSRDKGPYGYTF	TRBJ1-2	many	-	TRBV15
TGCGCCAGCAGCCCGCAAGGGGCAGAGACCCAGTACTTC	CASSPQGAETQYF	TRBJ2-5	-	-	TRBV5-1
TGCAGTACCGGAGGGAATCAGCCCCAGCATTTT	CSTGGNQPQHF	TRBJ1-5	few	-	TRBV20-1
TGTGCCAACACTTCCCTGGGCGAGCAGTTCTTC	CANTSLGEQFF	TRBJ2-1	-	-	TRBV6-9
TGTGCCAGCAGCCTAATGAACCCGGACAGCTCCTACGAGCAGTACTTC	CASSLMNPDSSYEQYF	TRBJ2-7	-	-	TRBV7-6
TGTGCCAGCTCACCTCCGGGACTAGCCTTCAATGAGCAGTTCTTC	CASSPPGLAFNEQFF	TRBJ2-1	-	TRBD2	TRBV18